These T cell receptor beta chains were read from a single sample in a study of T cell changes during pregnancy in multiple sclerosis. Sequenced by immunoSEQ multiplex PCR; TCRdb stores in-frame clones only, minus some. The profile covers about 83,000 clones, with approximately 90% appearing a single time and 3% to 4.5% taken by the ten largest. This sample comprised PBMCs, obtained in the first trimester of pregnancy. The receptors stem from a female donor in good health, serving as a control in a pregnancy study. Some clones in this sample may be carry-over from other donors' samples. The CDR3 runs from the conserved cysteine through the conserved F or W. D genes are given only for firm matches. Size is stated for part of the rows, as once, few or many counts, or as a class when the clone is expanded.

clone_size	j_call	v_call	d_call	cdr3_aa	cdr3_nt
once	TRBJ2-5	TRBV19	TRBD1	CASSLGRGQGLETQYF	TGTGCCAGTAGTTTAGGTAGGGGACAGGGACTGGAGACCCAGTACTTC
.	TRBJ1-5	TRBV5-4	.	CASSLWDMVAGNQPQHF	TGTGCCAGCAGCTTGTGGGACATGGTGGCGGGCAATCAGCCCCAGCATTTT
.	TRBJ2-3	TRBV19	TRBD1	CASSIGQGSGTDTQYF	TGTGCCAGTAGTATAGGACAGGGGTCCGGTACAGATACGCAGTATTTT
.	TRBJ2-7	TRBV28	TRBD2	CASSRTSGSTYEQYF	TGTGCCAGCAGCCGGACTAGCGGGAGTACCTACGAGCAGTACTTC
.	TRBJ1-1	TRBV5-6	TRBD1	CASSGTDRVATEAFF	TGTGCCAGCAGCGGGACGGACAGGGTGGCCACTGAAGCTTTCTTT
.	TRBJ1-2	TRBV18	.	CASSPWRGYGYTF	TGTGCCAGCTCACCATGGCGGGGCTATGGCTACACCTTC
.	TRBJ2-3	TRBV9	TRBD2	CASRNHRLAGDTDTQYF	TGTGCCAGCAGGAACCACCGACTAGCGGGAGACACAGATACGCAGTATTTT
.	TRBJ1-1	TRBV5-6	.	CASSPASTGATEAFF	TGTGCCAGCAGCCCAGCCTCCACAGGCGCCACTGAAGCTTTCTTT
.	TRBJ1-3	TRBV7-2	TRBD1	CASSLSGTGVDTIYF	TGTGCCAGCAGCCTGTCCGGGACAGGGGTAGACACCATATATTTT
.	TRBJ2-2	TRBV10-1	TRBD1	CASSDGAPGQGAAGELFF	TGCGCCAGCAGTGATGGCGCCCCGGGACAGGGGGCAGCCGGGGAGCTGTTTTTT
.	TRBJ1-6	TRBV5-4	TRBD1	CASTPGQGISPLHF	TGTGCCAGCACCCCGGGACAGGGAATTTCACCCCTCCACTTT
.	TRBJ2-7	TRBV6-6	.	CASSYSSYHSYEQYF	TGTGCCAGCAGTTACTCGAGCTACCACTCCTACGAGCAGTACTTC
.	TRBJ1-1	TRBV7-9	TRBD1	CASSLGQGSGNTEAFF	TGTGCCAGCAGCTTGGGACAGGGTAGTGGCAACACTGAAGCTTTCTTT
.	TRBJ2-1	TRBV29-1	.	CSVVEGGTSLMGPNEQFF	TGCAGCGTTGTCGAGGGGGGGACTTCGCTGATGGGTCCCAATGAGCAGTTCTTC
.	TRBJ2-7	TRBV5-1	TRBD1	CASSLQGAGDEQYF	TGCGCCAGCAGCTTACAGGGGGCTGGCGACGAGCAGTACTTC
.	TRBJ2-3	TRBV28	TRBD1	CASEGASTDTQYF	TGTGCCAGCGAGGGGGCTAGCACAGATACGCAGTATTTT
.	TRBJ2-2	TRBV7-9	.	CASSPPFLTGELFF	TGTGCCAGCAGCCCCCCCTTTTTGACCGGGGAGCTGTTTTTT
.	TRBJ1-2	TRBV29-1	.	CSVVLVGGYTF	TGCAGCGTTGTTTTAGTTGGTGGCTACACCTTC
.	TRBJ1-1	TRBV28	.	CASSSPRTARGDTEAFF	TGTGCCAGCAGTTCGCCTCGGACAGCCCGCGGCGACACTGAAGCTTTCTTT
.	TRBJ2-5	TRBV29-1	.	CSVEIDLRVKRETQYF	TGCAGCGTTGAGATTGACCTCAGGGTGAAACGGGAGACCCAGTACTTC
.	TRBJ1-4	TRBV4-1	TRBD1	CASSQSGTGNEKLFF	TGCGCCAGCAGCCAGTCCGGGACAGGGAATGAAAAACTGTTTTTT
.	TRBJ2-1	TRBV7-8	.	CASGYYNEQFF	TGTGCCAGCGGCTATTATAATGAGCAGTTCTTC
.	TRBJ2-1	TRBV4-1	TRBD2	CASSQVSSGAYNEQFF	TGCGCCAGCAGCCAAGTGTCTAGCGGGGCCTACAATGAGCAGTTCTTC
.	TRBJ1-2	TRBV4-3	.	CASSQGRHSGYGYTF	TGCGCCAGCAGCCAAGGGAGGCACTCCGGCTATGGCTACACCTTC
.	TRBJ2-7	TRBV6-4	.	CASSDSRASSSYEQYF	TGTGCCAGCAGTGACTCGAGGGCTAGCAGCAGTTACGAGCAGTACTTC
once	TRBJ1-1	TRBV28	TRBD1	CASVNPGGSEAFF	TGTGCCAGCGTAAATCCAGGGGGCTCTGAAGCTTTCTTT
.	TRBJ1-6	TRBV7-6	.	CASSLQGPDSPLHF	TGTGCCAGCAGCTTACAGGGTCCGGATTCACCCCTCCACTTT
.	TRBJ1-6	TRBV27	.	CASSSPTRRREDNSPLHF	TGTGCCAGCAGTTCACCCACTCGGCGTAGGGAGGATAATTCACCCCTCCACTTT
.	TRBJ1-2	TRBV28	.	CASSLSLAYGYTF	TGTGCCAGCAGTTTATCCCTGGCTTATGGCTACACCTTC
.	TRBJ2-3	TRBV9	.	CASSVVGVYTDTQYF	TGTGCCAGCAGCGTAGTCGGGGTGTACACAGATACGCAGTATTTT
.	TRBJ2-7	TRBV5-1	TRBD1	CASRQGADEQYF	TGCGCCAGCCGACAGGGGGCCGACGAGCAGTACTTC
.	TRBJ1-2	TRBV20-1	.	CSGGGYTF	TGCAGTGGAGGGGGCTACACCTTC
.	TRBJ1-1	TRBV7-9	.	CASSPAGTTNTEAFF	TGTGCCAGCAGCCCAGCCGGGACAACGAACACTGAAGCTTTCTTT
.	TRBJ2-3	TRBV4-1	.	CASSQSTSFLFSTDTQYF	TGCGCCAGCAGCCAATCGACTAGTTTTCTCTTTAGCACAGATACGCAGTATTTT
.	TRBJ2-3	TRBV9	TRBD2	CASSTRLGLAGADTQYF	TGTGCCAGCAGCACCCGACTAGGACTAGCGGGCGCAGATACGCAGTATTTT
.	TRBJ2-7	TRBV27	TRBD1	CASSRDRDRGWEQYF	TGTGCCAGCAGTAGAGACCGGGACAGGGGGTGGGAGCAGTACTTC
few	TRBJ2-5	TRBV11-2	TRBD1	CASSQGTGGETQYF	TGTGCCAGCAGCCAAGGGACAGGGGGAGAGACCCAGTACTTC
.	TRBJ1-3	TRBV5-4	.	CASSLEGGSGSGNTIYF	TGTGCCAGCAGCTTGGAAGGCGGCAGCGGCTCTGGAAACACCATATATTTT
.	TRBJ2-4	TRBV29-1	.	CSVEEWRENIQYF	TGCAGCGTTGAAGAGTGGAGGGAAAACATTCAGTACTTC
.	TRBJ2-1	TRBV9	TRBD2	CASAAGTSVFDEQFF	TGTGCCAGCGCCGCCGGGACTAGCGTTTTCGATGAGCAGTTCTTC
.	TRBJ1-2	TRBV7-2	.	CASSPPRFNYGYTF	TGTGCCAGCAGCCCACCCAGGTTTAACTATGGCTACACCTTC
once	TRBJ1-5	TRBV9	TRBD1	CASSAGQTNQPQHF	TGTGCCAGCAGCGCGGGACAGACCAATCAGCCCCAGCATTTT
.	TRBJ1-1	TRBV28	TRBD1	CASSVDRANTEAFF	TGTGCCAGCAGCGTCGACAGGGCAAACACTGAAGCTTTCTTT
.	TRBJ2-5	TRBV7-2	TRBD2	CASRPGIAGGWAQYF	TGTGCCAGCAGGCCGGGGATAGCGGGAGGATGGGCCCAGTACTTC
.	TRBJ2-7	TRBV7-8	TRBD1	CASAGGRSYEQYF	TGTGCCAGTGCAGGGGGTAGATCCTACGAGCAGTACTTC